This passage covers 2 T cell receptor beta chains from one sample sequenced in a study of blood T cells in healthy people across ages. A sample-barcoded 5' primer and a J-beta primer mix were used in a second PCR of roughly 7 to 11 cycles. TCRdb passed the 5' RACE reads through MiXCR, listing each CDR3 protein once. The table has about 830,000 distinct CDR3 sequences, about 62% seen once. The specimen sequenced was blood. Receptors were obtained from a man aged 25-40 years in good health.

The chain recombines TRBV4-3 with TRBJ1-6, with no clear D. Trimming removed 0 bases at V and 9 bases at J, with 15 bases between. The CDR3 has 16 amino acids. CDR1 is LGHNA and CDR2 is YSLEER in the germline V gene. In DNA, the CDR3 is TGCGCCAGCAGCCAAGATCGTAGCGGCAAGAGTTCACCCCTCCACTTT. As protein: CASSQDRSGKSSPLHF.

This sequence joins TRBV6-5 and TRBJ2-3, with D unclear. The CDR3 loop spans 13 amino acids. Per the germline V gene, CDR1 is MNHEY and CDR2 is SVGAGI. V was trimmed by 2 bases and J by 5 bases, leaving 8 bases between them. DNA for the CDR3: TGTGCCAGCAGTTACCGGTACGGAGATACGCAGTATTTT. Translation gives CASSYRYGDTQYF.